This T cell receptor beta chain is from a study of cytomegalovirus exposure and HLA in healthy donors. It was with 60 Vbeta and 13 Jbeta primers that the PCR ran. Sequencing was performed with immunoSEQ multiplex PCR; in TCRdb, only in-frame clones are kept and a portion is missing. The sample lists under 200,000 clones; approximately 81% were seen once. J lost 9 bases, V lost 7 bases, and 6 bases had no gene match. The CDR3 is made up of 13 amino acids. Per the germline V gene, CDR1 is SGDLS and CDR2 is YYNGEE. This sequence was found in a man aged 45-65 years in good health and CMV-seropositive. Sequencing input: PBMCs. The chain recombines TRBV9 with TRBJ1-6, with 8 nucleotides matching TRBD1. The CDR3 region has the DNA TGTGCCAGCTCCGGACAGGGTTCTTCACCCCTCCACTTT. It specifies CASSGQGSSPLHF.